These 30 T cell receptor beta chains came from one sample sequenced in a study of regulatory T cells in long-lasting Graves disease. Through Arm-PCR of CDR3 regions and iRepertoire HTBI primers, TCR beta libraries were built. From the multiplex PCR reads, TCRdb called clonotypes with MiXCR, one entry per CDR3 protein. The table has under 450,000 distinct CDR3 sequences, 15% to 20% seen once. Time point described: newly diagnosed GD, antithyroid drugs for less than 3 months. Construction of the TCR library relied on RNA isolated from PBMCs. The data also belong to a second study, concerning T cells in Graves' hyperthyroidism and ophthalmopathy.

Here the sequenced sample was peripheral blood mononuclear cells (PBMCs), taken at new diagnosis, from a patient treated with antithyroid drugs. The receptors shown here come from a woman between 18 and 29 years old with Graves disease.

In this sample, this clonotype turned up many times. This sequence joins TRBV6-2 or TRBV6-3 and TRBJ2-2; possibly TRBD2 for D (6 bases). Trimming left V 2 bases short and J 2 bases short, with 15 bases between. Germline loops: CDR1 MNHEY, CDR2 SVGEGT. This CDR3 spans 17 amino acids. The CDR3 loop is CASSYALARGNTGELFF. In nucleotides, the CDR3 is TGTGCCAGCAGTTACGCCCTAGCGAGGGGAAACACCGGGGAGCTGTTTTTT.

In the case of this clonotype: One base away lies a much larger clone, so this may be a sequencing read error. The chain is built from TRBV28 and TRBJ2-1; D unclear. Germline lookup yields CDR1 MDHEN and CDR2 SYDVKM. The ends were cut back, 2 bases at V and 3 bases at J, with 11 bases in the middle. The length of the CDR3 is 15 residues. CDR3: CASSLMQFSYNEQFF. The CDR3 coding sequence is TGTGCCAGCAGTTTAATGCAGTTTAGCTACAATGAGCAGTTCTTC.

In this sample, this clonotype turned up a few times. The chain couples TRBV6-2 or TRBV6-3 to TRBJ2-7; 8 bases are a match to TRBD1. This CDR3 region has 11 residues. The V segment lost 8 bases and the J segment 7 bases; nucleotides outside the gene matches: 4. Germline V gives CDR1 MNHEY, CDR2 SVGEGT. CDR3 nucleotides: TGTGCCAGCCAGGGGGCATGGGAGCAGTACTTC. This codes for CASQGAWEQYF.

This clonotype was observed at least ten times. The chain combines TRBV3-1 with TRBJ2-1, with 9 bases identical to TRBD2. The trim removed 4 bases at V and 5 bases at J, leaving 15 bases unmatched. This CDR3 contains 18 residues. CDR1 and CDR2 (germline): LGHDT, YNNKEL (reference sequence). CDR3 DNA sequence: TGTGCCAGCAGCCGGGACCTCTCTGGCGGGAGGGCTCACAATGAGCAGTTCTTC. Translating gives CASSRDLSGGRAHNEQFF.

The rearrangement links TRBV5-6 to TRBJ1-1; weak D call: TRBD1 (6 bases). Germline assignment: CDR1 SGHDT and CDR2 YYEEEE. The CDR3 extends over 15 amino acids. Trimming took 0 bases from V and 3 from J, leaving 12 bases between them. CDR3 nucleotide sequence: TGTGCCAGCAGCTTGGGCAGGGGAGCGGACACTGAAGCTTTCTTT. It specifies CASSLGRGADTEAFF.

The sample holds many counts of this clonotype. The V call is TRBV5-4, the J call TRBJ2-3; D unclear. V was shortened by 5 bases and J by 3 bases, with 13 bases between the two germline ends. Germline assignment: CDR1 SGHNT and CDR2 YYREEE (reference sequence). There are 14 residues in the CDR3. The CDR3 loop is CASRSTRGTDTQYF. DNA of the CDR3: TGTGCCAGCAGATCGACCCGAGGTACAGATACGCAGTATTTT.

This clonotype has more than one count but fewer than ten. V is TRBV5-1 and J is TRBJ2-3, with D maybe TRBD1 (5 bases). The germline V gene has CDR1 SGHRS and CDR2 YFSETQ. The CDR3 is 14 amino acids. V was cut by 0 bases and J by 5 bases, with 10 bases left in between. The CDR3 loop reads CASSLETVRDTQYF. The DNA of the CDR3 is TGCGCCAGCAGCTTGGAGACAGTAAGAGATACGCAGTATTTT.

Ten or more counts support this clonotype. V and J are TRBV27 and TRBJ2-5; D is possibly TRBD2 (6 bases). The CDR3 loop spans 14 amino acids. The ends were cut back, 7 bases at V and 3 bases at J, with 15 bases in the middle. Germline V gene sequence: CDR1 MNHEY, CDR2 SMNVEV (reference sequence). The CDR3 spells CASTHAGREETQYF. CDR3 DNA: TGTGCCAGCACCCACGCGGGGCGAGAAGAGACCCAGTACTTC.

This clonotype was counted at least ten times. The chain recombines TRBV7-9 with TRBJ2-1; possibly TRBD2 for D (5 bases). The CDR3 length is 15 residues. Between the trimmed V and J ends, which lost 1 base and 2 bases, there was a span of 9 bases. CDR1 and CDR2 (germline): SEHNR, FQNEAQ (reference sequence). The CDR3, as DNA: TGTGCCAGCAGCTTAGTGGTACTAGCCTACAATGAGCAGTTCTTC. As protein: CASSLVVLAYNEQFF.

This clonotype appeared a few times. The V gene is TRBV6-1, the J gene TRBJ1-5; possible D gene TRBD1, 5 bases. The CDR3 has 19 amino acids. Looked up from germline, CDR1 is MNHNS and CDR2 is SASEGT. The ends were cut back, 5 bases at V and 0 bases at J, with 23 bases in the middle. In nucleotides, the CDR3 is TGTGCCAGCAGTCCCCGGAATGGCAGGGCCTTGTATAGCAATCAGCCCCAGCATTTT. Translated: CASSPRNGRALYSNQPQHF.

Many counts were recorded for this clonotype. DNA of the CDR3: TGCGCCAGCAGCCAAGTGGACATGGGGTTTTACTCCTACGAGCAGTACTTC. It is translated as CASSQVDMGFYSYEQYF. The V call is TRBV4-1, the J call TRBJ2-7, with D perhaps matching TRBD1 (5 bases). Germline lookup yields CDR1 MGHRA and CDR2 YSYEKL. The CDR3 is 17 residues long. Trimming stripped 1 base from V and 0 bases from J, with 16 bases between.

This clonotype was recorded at least ten times. The chain links TRBV5-1 to TRBJ2-2; tentatively, D is TRBD1 (5 bases). The CDR3 extends over 15 amino acids. The V gene's germline CDR1 is SGHRS and CDR2 YFSETQ. V was clipped by 2 bases and J by 3 bases, with 11 bases between them. The CDR3, as DNA: TGCGCCAGCAGCTTAGGACACGTGGACACCGGGGAGCTGTTTTTT. This encodes CASSLGHVDTGELFF.

This clonotype appeared many times. The V call is TRBV5-5, the J call TRBJ2-1; 14 bases line up with TRBD2. V lost 4 bases, J lost 7 bases, and 4 bases stayed unmatched. Germline loops: CDR1 SGHKS, CDR2 YYEKEE (reference sequence). The CDR3 runs 15 residues. CDR3 residues: CASSTGLAGVNEQFF. The CDR3 bases are TGTGCCAGCAGCACGGGACTAGCGGGAGTAAATGAGCAGTTCTTC.

The chain links TRBV24-1 to TRBJ1-1, with 9 bases fitting TRBD1. Germline CDR1 and CDR2: KGHDR and SFDVKD. The V and J ends lost 3 bases and 3 bases, in that order; junction bases with no gene match: 4. This CDR3 is 15 amino acids long. CDR3 protein: CATSDSRTGDTEAFF. The CDR3 coding sequence is TGTGCCACCAGTGATAGCCGGACAGGGGACACTGAAGCTTTCTTT.

This clonotype appeared many times. The rearrangement uses TRBV30 and TRBJ2-7; no clear D gene. V lost 6 bases and J lost 5, with 11 bases in between. CDR1 GTSNPN and CDR2 SVGIG come from the germline V gene (reference sequence). The length of the CDR3 is 11 residues. CDR3 nucleotide sequence: TGTGCCTGCGAATCCTGGGACGAGCAGTACTTC. Protein sequence: CACESWDEQYF.

This clonotype was recorded at least ten times. The chain combines TRBV2 with TRBJ1-1, with no clear D. Germline-derived CDR1 and CDR2 are SNHLY and FYNNEI. This CDR3 is built from 13 residues. The germline V and J ends were trimmed by 6 bases and 1 base, with 9 bases remaining between them. This CDR3 is CASSVMGNTEAFF. The CDR3 nucleotides are TGTGCCAGCAGCGTGATGGGGAACACTGAAGCTTTCTTT. Full variable domain (outside the CDR3, taken from reference TRBV2 and TRBJ1-1): EPEVTQTPSHQVTQMGQEVILRCVPISNHLYFYWYRQILGQKVEFLVSFYNNEISEKSEIFDDQFSVERPDGSNFTLKIRSTKLEDSAMYFCASSVMGNTEAFFGQGTRLTVV.

The table lists this clonotype with a count of one. V is TRBV10-3 and J is TRBJ2-7; 12 bases fit TRBD1. Trimming at V came to 4 bases and at J to 6 bases, leaving 4 bases not matched to a gene. CDR1 is ENHRY, CDR2 SYGVKD, per germline. CDR3 length: 14 residues. The CDR3 DNA sequence: TGTGCCATCAGTGGGGGACAGGGGGCTGGCGAGCAGTACTTC. Translation: CAISGGQGAGEQYF.

In this sample, this clonotype turned up a few times. One end of the junction varies from germline; a read error may be responsible. The chain employs TRBV3-1 and TRBJ1-2, with D perhaps TRBD1 (6 bases). The CDR3 is 14 residues long. CDR1 and CDR2 from the germline V gene are LGHDT and YNNKEL (reference sequence). The CDR3 nucleotides read TGTGCCAGCTGCCAGATTAGGGGGGACGATGGCTACACCTTC. Translated: CASCQIRGDDGYTF.

In this sample, this clonotype turned up many times. The rearrangement links TRBV11-2 to TRBJ2-5, with D hard to call. The V end was cut by 2 bases, the J end by 5 bases, with 9 bases between. In germline, CDR1 is SGHAT, CDR2 FQNNGV. The CDR3 consists of 13 residues. The CDR3 bases are TGTGCCAGCAGCTTAAGGAATTGGGAGACCCAGTACTTC. This sequence encodes CASSLRNWETQYF.

This clonotype was recorded many times. The chain is built from TRBV28 and TRBJ2-3; D may be TRBD1 or TRBD2 (5 bases each). V gave up 7 bases and J gave up 0 bases, with 20 bases separating them. Per the germline V gene, CDR1 is MDHEN and CDR2 is SYDVKM. The CDR3 is 17 residues long. CDR3: CASKGDGGGASTDTQYF. In nucleotides, the CDR3 is TGTGCCAGCAAAGGGGATGGGGGTGGCGCTAGCACAGATACGCAGTATTTT.

This clonotype was recorded only once. V usage is TRBV20-1 and J usage is TRBJ2-1; possibly TRBD2 for D (5 bases). The CDR3 covers 14 residues. CDR1 and CDR2 from the germline V gene are DFQATT and SNEGSKA (reference sequence). Trimming stripped 3 bases from V and 3 bases from J, with 12 bases between. In DNA form, the CDR3 reads TGCAGTGCTAGCGGTCGGGGAGTCTACAATGAGCAGTTCTTC. This codes for CSASGRGVYNEQFF.

This clonotype has just a few counts. The V and J genes are TRBV5-1 and TRBJ1-5; the match to TRBD1 covers 7 bases. The CDR3 loop spans 16 amino acids. V shed 0 bases and J 1 base; nucleotides not matched to a gene: 4. The germline gives CDR1 SGHRS, CDR2 YFSETQ. CDR3 loop: CASSLGGTESNQPQHF. The CDR3 bases are TGCGCCAGCAGCTTGGGGGGGACAGAGAGCAATCAGCCCCAGCATTTT.

This clonotype showed up many times. V and J are TRBV6-1 and TRBJ1-2, with 7 positions matching TRBD1. Germline V gives CDR1 MNHNS, CDR2 SASEGT. CDR3 length: 13 amino acids. V lost 2 bases and J lost 6; bases outside the gene matches: 3. The CDR3 DNA reads as TGTGCCAGCAGTGAACGTCAGGGGGATGGCTACACCTTC. It encodes CASSERQGDGYTF.

This clonotype occurred a few times. The rearrangement uses TRBV7-2 and TRBJ1-5; D uncertain. The CDR3 runs 14 residues. The germline gives CDR1 SGHTA, CDR2 FQGNSA. V was cut by 3 bases and J by 6 bases, with 12 bases left in between. The CDR3 nucleotides read TGTGCCAGCAGCTTGATGGGTGCGGGTCAGCCCCAGCATTTT. Residues: CASSLMGAGQPQHF.

This clonotype was found many times. The V and J genes are TRBV6-9 and TRBJ2-5; either TRBD1 or TRBD2 may supply D (5 bases each). Germline CDR1 MNHGY, CDR2 SVAAGI. The length of the CDR3 is 15 residues. V lost 3 bases and J 4 bases, leaving 15 bases between the germline ends. The CDR3 DNA sequence: TGTGCCAGCAGTTACGAGGGGCTGGGGCGAGAGACCCAGTACTTC. This gives the protein CASSYEGLGRETQYF.

This clonotype occurred many times. The chain uses TRBV6-1 and TRBJ1-2; weak D call: TRBD1 (6 bases). This CDR3 spans 14 amino acids. Germline loops: CDR1 MNHNS, CDR2 SASEGT. V was trimmed by 0 bases and J by 6 bases, leaving 11 bases between them. Here the CDR3 reads CASSEAPGADGYTF. In DNA, the CDR3 is TGTGCCAGCAGTGAAGCACCGGGGGCGGATGGCTACACCTTC.

This clonotype was seen a few times. The chain links TRBV4-1 to TRBJ2-3; 7 bases align to TRBD1. Germline CDR1 and CDR2: MGHRA and YSYEKL. The CDR3 has 13 residues. V trimming: 4 bases; J trimming: 5 bases; junction bases outside the gene matches: 3. CDR3 sequence (DNA): TGCGCCAGCAGCCGGGACAGACGAGATACGCAGTATTTT. Encoded protein: CASSRDRRDTQYF.

This clonotype was seen at least ten times. The chain has TRBV30 and TRBJ1-4; the match to TRBD1 covers 8 bases. Unmatched junction bases numbered 13, after V lost 8 bases and J lost 8 bases. The germline gives CDR1 GTSNPN, CDR2 SVGIG (reference sequence). This CDR3 has 14 residues. The CDR3 nucleotides read TGTGCCGGCCAGGACAGGGCAGTCGGGGAAAAACTGTTTTTT. Protein product: CAGQDRAVGEKLFF.

The count of this clonotype is one. The chain employs TRBV11-3 and TRBJ2-5; TRBD2 aligns across 9 bases. The CDR3 length is 15 residues. CDR1 and CDR2 from the germline V gene are SGHNT and YENEEA. The junction had 8 bases not matched to a gene; V was cut back by 5 bases and J by 4 bases. DNA for the CDR3: TGTGCCAGCAGCCAGCGGGGGGCTTGGGTAGAGACCCAGTACTTC. It yields the protein CASSQRGAWVETQYF.

This clonotype was detected ten times or more. The chain employs TRBV20-1 and TRBJ2-5; no clear D. The CDR3 spans 15 residues. Germline CDR1 reads DFQATT; CDR2 reads SNEGSKA (reference sequence). V gave up 0 bases and J gave up 3 bases, with 14 bases separating them. Here the CDR3 reads CSAREPGTAKETQYF. CDR3 nucleotides: TGCAGTGCTAGAGAACCCGGTACAGCAAAAGAGACCCAGTACTTC.